The rows below give T cell receptor beta chains drawn from one sample of a study of cytomegalovirus exposure and HLA in healthy donors. Assay: immunoSEQ multiplex PCR; the TCRdb copy retains only in-frame clones and omits some. The data show 90,000 or so clones, roughly 80% seen once. Sequenced material: PBMCs. The receptors were gathered from a middle-aged man in good health and CMV-seropositive. The CDR3 runs from the conserved cysteine through the conserved F or W. D genes are given only for firm matches. Where a row states a size, it is once, few, many or the class of an expanded clone; other rows omit it.

>.|TRBJ2-3|TRBV7-3|.
CASSRGGSGSQYF
TGTGCCAGCAGCCGAGGGGGTAGCGGGTCACAGTATTTT
>.|TRBJ2-5|TRBV7-9|.
CASSFGGEETQYF
TGTGCCAGCAGCTTCGGCGGGGAAGAGACCCAGTACTTC
>.|TRBJ2-3|TRBV5-1|.
CASSLEAAADTQYF
TGCGCCAGCAGCTTGGAGGCAGCGGCAGATACGCAGTATTTT
>.|TRBJ1-2|TRBV6-1|.
CASSEAPRGYGYTF
TGTGCCAGCAGTGAAGCCCCCCGGGGATACGGCTACACCTTC
>TRBD2|TRBJ2-3|TRBV7-8|.
CASSPLAGSSTDTQYF
TGTGCCAGCAGCCCTCTAGCGGGGTCTAGCACAGATACGCAGTATTTT
>TRBD1|TRBJ1-3|TRBV2|.
CASSLGTGGMGNTIYF
TGTGCCAGCAGTCTTGGGACAGGGGGCATGGGAAACACCATATATTTT
>.|TRBJ1-3|TRBV6-5|.
CANTSGGNTIYF
TGTGCCAACACTTCAGGAGGAAACACCATATATTTT
>.|TRBJ2-1|TRBV12-5|.
CASGSSGYNEQFF
TGTGCTAGTGGCAGTAGCGGATACAATGAGCAGTTCTTC
>TRBD1|TRBJ2-2|TRBV7-8|.
CASSHGQGNTGELFF
TGTGCCAGCAGCCATGGACAGGGAAACACCGGGGAGCTGTTTTTT
>TRBD2|TRBJ2-1|TRBV6-6|.
CASSFLGLADNEQFF
TGTGCCAGCAGTTTCCTGGGACTAGCGGACAATGAGCAGTTCTTC
>TRBD1|TRBJ1-2|TRBV9|.
CASSYGGQGFGNYGYTF
TGTGCCAGCTCCTATGGGGGACAGGGTTTCGGGAACTATGGCTACACCTTC
>.|TRBJ2-2|TRBV7-9|few
CASSPRLLNTGELFF
TGTGCCAGCAGCCCGCGCCTACTAAACACCGGGGAGCTGTTTTTT
>TRBD2|TRBJ2-1|TRBV6-6|.
CASSYRRESPYNEQFF
TGTGCCAGCAGTTATCGGCGGGAGAGCCCCTACAATGAGCAGTTCTTC
>.|TRBJ1-4|TRBV30|.
CAWSSEINEKLFF
TGTGCCTGGAGCTCTGAGATTAATGAAAAACTGTTTTTT
>.|TRBJ2-1|TRBV10-3|.
CAISESSGDGYNEQFF
TGTGCCATCAGTGAGTCAAGCGGAGACGGGTACAATGAGCAGTTCTTC
>TRBD1|TRBJ2-7|TRBV29-1|once
CSVGGQGHEQYF
TGCAGCGTTGGGGGACAGGGCCACGAGCAGTACTTC
>TRBD1|TRBJ1-1|TRBV10-3|.
CAISSTGADTEAFF
TGTGCCATCAGTTCGACAGGGGCCGACACTGAAGCTTTCTTT
>.|TRBJ1-1|TRBV20-1|.
CRAGGGTEAFF
TGCAGGGCCGGCGGTGGCACTGAAGCTTTCTTT
>.|TRBJ1-3|TRBV13|.
CASSLWGSGRNTIYF
TGTGCCAGCAGCTTATGGGGCAGCGGGAGAAACACCATATATTTT
>.|TRBJ2-5|TRBV30|.
CAWSRRARETQYF
TGTGCCTGGAGTAGGCGGGCCAGGGAGACCCAGTACTTC
>TRBD1|TRBJ2-1|TRBV7-2|.
CASSFRDRGRNEQFF
TGTGCCAGCAGCTTTAGAGACAGGGGCCGGAATGAGCAGTTCTTC
>TRBD1|TRBJ1-4|TRBV6-5|.
CASSEKIDRGQFF
TGTGCCAGCAGTGAGAAAATTGACAGGGGACAGTTTTTT
>TRBD1|TRBJ1-3|TRBV7-6|.
CASTQQGGNTIYF
TGTGCCAGCACCCAACAGGGGGGAAACACCATATATTTT
>.|TRBJ2-3|TRBV5-1|.
CASSFSGSTDTQYF
TGCGCCAGCAGCTTCTCCGGGAGCACAGATACGCAGTATTTT
>TRBD1|TRBJ1-1|TRBV11-2|.
CASSLRGQPNTEAFF
TGTGCCAGCAGCTTACGGGGACAGCCGAACACTGAAGCTTTCTTT
>.|TRBJ2-6|TRBV7-3|.
CASSPRGTRSGANGLTF
TGTGCCAGCAGCCCAAGGGGGACCCGATCTGGGGCCAACGGCCTGACTTTC
>.|TRBJ1-1|TRBV7-8|.
CASSLYGRAIEPFF
TGTGCCAGCAGCTTATATGGCAGGGCGATTGAACCTTTCTTT
>.|TRBJ1-3|TRBV7-9|once
CASSFPIVSGNTIYF
TGTGCCAGCAGCTTTCCCATAGTCTCTGGAAACACCATATATTTT
>.|TRBJ2-2|TRBV9|few
CASSVGVNTGELFF
TGTGCCAGCAGCGTAGGCGTGAACACCGGGGAGCTGTTTTTT
>TRBD2|TRBJ2-7|TRBV7-6|.
CASSLGPLRLAGKSYEQYF
TGTGCCAGCAGCTTAGGGCCTTTACGACTAGCGGGAAAGTCCTACGAGCAGTACTTC
>TRBD2|TRBJ2-3|TRBV5-4|.
CASSSIGLDGDTQYF
TGTGCCAGCAGCTCCATCGGACTAGACGGAGATACGCAGTATTTT
>.|TRBJ2-7|TRBV7-9|.
CASSLVVGRPYEQYF
TGTGCCAGCAGCTTAGTCGTCGGCAGGCCCTACGAGCAGTACTTC